This T cell receptor beta chain was sequenced in a study of T cells in Graves' hyperthyroidism and ophthalmopathy. Regarding the study as a whole: Most thyroid clonotypes that were expanded above 0.001 also turned up in blood.

RNA transcripts provided the source from which TCR beta CDR3 regions were amplified. The TCR CDR3 was amplified in a first-round RT-PCR using the HTBI primer set. Using its own MiXCR run on the multiplex PCR reads, TCRdb lists one record per CDR3 protein. The sample includes around 760,000 distinct CDR3 sequences, 30% to 40% seen only once; the top ten take 30% to 40%. This CDR3 has 14 amino acids. V dropped 6 bases and J dropped 6; count of bases not matched to a gene: 7. The germline gives CDR1 SNHLY, CDR2 FYNNEI. When ophthalmopathy did not progress within 18 months, Graves' hyperthyroidism was considered stable. The study enrolled patients aged 18 to 65 with newly diagnosed hyperthyroidism of under 2 months' duration. This clonotype was seen at least ten times. No antigen is known for it.

The sample comprised blood. This receptor was identified in a woman aged 40-49 years with Graves' hyperthyroidism. The chain has TRBV2 and TRBJ1-2; 10 bases align to TRBD1. The CDR3 sequence: CASSRTGGRDGYTF. CDR3 DNA sequence: TGTGCCAGCAGCCGGACAGGGGGTCGTGATGGCTACACCTTC.